This T cell receptor beta chain was sequenced in a study of blood T cells in healthy people across ages. This clonotype was seen only a few times. The CDR3 runs to 14 residues. The V and J ends lost 5 bases and 5 bases respectively, with 10 bases between them. Those donating, healthy Caucasian individuals from Russia, were aged roughly 6 to 90. Using a J-beta primer mix together with a sample-barcoded 5' primer, a second PCR was run for roughly 6 to 12 cycles. TCRdb re-called the 5' RACE reads with MiXCR, one entry per CDR3 protein. The repertoire includes about 780,000 distinct CDR3 sequences, 20% to 30% of them detected once, and about 3% sits in the top ten. This sample also appeared in a second study, on T cells of mothers and their children.

The rearrangement joins TRBV12-3 or TRBV12-4 to TRBJ2-6, with a tentative D call TRBD1 (5 bases). What was sequenced was blood. This sequence originates from a boy aged 5 to 17 in good health. The CDR3 sequence: CASSPPDRANVLTF. The CDR3 region has the DNA TGTGCCAGCAGTCCGCCGGACAGGGCCAACGTCCTGACTTTC.